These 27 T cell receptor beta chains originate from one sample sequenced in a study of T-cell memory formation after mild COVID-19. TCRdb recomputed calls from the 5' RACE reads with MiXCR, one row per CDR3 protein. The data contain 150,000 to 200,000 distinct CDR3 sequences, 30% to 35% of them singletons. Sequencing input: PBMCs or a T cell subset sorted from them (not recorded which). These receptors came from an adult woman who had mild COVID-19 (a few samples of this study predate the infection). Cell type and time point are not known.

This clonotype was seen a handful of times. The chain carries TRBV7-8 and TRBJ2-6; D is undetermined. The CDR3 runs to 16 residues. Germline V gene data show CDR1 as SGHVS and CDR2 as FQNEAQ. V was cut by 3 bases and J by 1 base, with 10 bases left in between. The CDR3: CASSFSMWSGANVLTF. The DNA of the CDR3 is TGTGCCAGCAGCTTTAGTATGTGGTCTGGGGCCAACGTCCTGACTTTC.

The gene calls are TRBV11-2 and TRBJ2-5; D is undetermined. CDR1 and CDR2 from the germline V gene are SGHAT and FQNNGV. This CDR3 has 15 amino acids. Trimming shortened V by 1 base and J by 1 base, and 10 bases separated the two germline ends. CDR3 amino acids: CASSLGPITQETQYF. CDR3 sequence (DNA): TGTGCCAGCAGCTTAGGCCCCATTACCCAAGAGACCCAGTACTTC.

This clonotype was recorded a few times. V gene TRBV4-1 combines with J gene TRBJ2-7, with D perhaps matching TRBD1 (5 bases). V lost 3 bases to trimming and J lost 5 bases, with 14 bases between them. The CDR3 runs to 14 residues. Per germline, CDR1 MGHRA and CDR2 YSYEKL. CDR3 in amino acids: CASSHAGYPNEQYF. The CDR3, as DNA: TGCGCCAGCAGCCATGCAGGGTACCCGAACGAGCAGTACTTC.

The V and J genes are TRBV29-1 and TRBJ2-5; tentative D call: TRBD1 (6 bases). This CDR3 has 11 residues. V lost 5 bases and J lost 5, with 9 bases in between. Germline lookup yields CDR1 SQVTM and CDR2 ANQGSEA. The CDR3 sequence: CSVSRGETQYF. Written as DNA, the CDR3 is TGCAGCGTTTCAAGGGGGGAGACCCAGTACTTC.

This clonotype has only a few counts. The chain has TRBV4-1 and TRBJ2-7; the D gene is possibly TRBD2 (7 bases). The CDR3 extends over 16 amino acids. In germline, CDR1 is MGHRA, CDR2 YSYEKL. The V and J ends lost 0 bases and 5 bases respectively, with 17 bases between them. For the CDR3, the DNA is TGCGCCAGCAGCCAAGATGGGAGGGGGACGGTTCACGAGCAGTACTTC. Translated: CASSQDGRGTVHEQYF.

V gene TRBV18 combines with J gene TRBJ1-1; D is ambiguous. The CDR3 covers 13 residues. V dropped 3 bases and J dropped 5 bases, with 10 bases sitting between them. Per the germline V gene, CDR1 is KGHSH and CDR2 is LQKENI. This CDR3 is CASSPATGTEAFF. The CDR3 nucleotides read TGTGCCAGCTCACCGGCGACGGGGACTGAAGCTTTCTTT.

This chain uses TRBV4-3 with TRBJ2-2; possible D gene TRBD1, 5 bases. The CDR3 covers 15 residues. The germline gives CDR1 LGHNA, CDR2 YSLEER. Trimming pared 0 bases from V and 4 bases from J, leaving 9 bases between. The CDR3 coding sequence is TGCGCCAGCAGCCAAGAGATGGGGCCCACCGGGGAGCTGTTTTTT. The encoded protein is CASSQEMGPTGELFF.

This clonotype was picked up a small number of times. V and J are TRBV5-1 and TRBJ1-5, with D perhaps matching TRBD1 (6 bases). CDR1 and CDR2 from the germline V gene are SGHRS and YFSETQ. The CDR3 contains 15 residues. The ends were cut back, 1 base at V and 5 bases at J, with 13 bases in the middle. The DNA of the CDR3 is TGCGCCAGCAGCTTGTCGCCCAGGGGTGATCAGCCCCAGCATTTT. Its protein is CASSLSPRGDQPQHF. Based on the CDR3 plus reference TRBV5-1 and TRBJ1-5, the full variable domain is KAGVTQTPRYLIKTRGQQVTLSCSPISGHRSVSWYQQTPGQGLQFLFEYFSETQRNKGNFPGRFSGRQFSNSRSEMNVSTLELGDSALYLCASSLSPRGDQPQHFGDGTRLSIL.

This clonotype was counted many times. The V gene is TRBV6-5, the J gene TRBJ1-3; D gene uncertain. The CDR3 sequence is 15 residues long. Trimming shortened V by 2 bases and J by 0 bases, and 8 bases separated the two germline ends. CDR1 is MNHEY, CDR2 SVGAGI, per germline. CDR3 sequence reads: CASSYGGISGNTIYF. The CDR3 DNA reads TGTGCCAGCAGTTACGGAGGGATCTCTGGAAACACCATATATTTT.

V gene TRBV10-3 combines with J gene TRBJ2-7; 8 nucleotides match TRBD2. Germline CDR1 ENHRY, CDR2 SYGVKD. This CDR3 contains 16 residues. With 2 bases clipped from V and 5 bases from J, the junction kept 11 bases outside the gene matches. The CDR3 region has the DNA TGTGCCATCAGTGAGACTAGCGGCGGCCCTCCCGACGAGCAGTACTTC. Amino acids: CAISETSGGPPDEQYF.

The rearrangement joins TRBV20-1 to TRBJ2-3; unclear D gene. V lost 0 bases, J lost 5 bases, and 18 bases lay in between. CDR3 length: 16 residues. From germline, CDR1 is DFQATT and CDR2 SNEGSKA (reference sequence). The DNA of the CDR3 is TGCAGTGCTAGAGACCAGGAGAACGTCAGTGGAGATACGCAGTATTTT. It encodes CSARDQENVSGDTQYF.

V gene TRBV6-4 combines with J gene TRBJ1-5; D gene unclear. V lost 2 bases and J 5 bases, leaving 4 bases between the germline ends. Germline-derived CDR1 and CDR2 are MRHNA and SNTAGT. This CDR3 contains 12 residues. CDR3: CASSDKYQPQHF. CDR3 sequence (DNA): TGTGCCAGCAGTGACAAATATCAGCCCCAGCATTTT.

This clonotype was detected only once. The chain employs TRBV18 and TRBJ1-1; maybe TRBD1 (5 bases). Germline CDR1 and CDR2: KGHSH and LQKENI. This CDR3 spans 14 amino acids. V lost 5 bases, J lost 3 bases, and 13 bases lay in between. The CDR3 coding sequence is TGTGCCAGCTCAACCGACAGCTATTACACTGAAGCTTTCTTT. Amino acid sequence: CASSTDSYYTEAFF. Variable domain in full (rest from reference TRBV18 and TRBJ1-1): NAGVMQNPRHLVRRRGQEARLRCSPMKGHSHVYWYRQLPEEGLKFMVYLQKENIIDESGMPKERFSAEFPKEGPSILRIQQVVRGDSAAYFCASSTDSYYTEAFFGQGTRLTVV.

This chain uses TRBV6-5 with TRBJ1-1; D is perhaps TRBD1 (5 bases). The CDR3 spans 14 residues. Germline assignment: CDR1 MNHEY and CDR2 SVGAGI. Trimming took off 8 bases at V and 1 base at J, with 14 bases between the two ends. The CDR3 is CASGRAVRNTEAFF. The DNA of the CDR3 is TGTGCCAGCGGCAGGGCAGTTCGGAACACTGAAGCTTTCTTT.

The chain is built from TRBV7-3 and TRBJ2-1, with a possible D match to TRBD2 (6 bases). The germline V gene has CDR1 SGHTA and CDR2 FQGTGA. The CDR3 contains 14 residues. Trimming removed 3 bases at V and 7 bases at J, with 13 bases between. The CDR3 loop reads CASSLEGWSNEQFF. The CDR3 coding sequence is TGTGCCAGCAGCTTGGAGGGCTGGAGTAATGAGCAGTTCTTC.

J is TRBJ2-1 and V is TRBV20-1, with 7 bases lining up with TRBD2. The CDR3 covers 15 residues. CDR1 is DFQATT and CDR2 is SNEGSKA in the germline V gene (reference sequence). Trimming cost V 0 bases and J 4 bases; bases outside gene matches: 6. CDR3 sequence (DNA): TGCAGTGCTAGAGATGAAGCGGGGATTTACAATGAGCAGTTCTTC. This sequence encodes CSARDEAGIYNEQFF.

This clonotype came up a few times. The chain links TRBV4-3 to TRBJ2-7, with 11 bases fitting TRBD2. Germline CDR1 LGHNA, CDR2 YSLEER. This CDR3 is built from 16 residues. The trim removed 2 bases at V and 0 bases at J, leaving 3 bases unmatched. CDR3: CASSQIAGGSSYEQYF. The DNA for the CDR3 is TGCGCCAGCAGCCAAATAGCGGGAGGGAGCTCCTACGAGCAGTACTTC.

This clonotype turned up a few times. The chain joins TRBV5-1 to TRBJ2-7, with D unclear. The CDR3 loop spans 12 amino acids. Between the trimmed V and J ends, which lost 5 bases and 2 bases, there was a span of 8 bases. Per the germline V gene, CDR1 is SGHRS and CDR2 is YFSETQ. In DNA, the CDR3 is TGCGCCAGCAGTGCAGAGCCCTACGAGCAGTACTTC. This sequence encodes CASSAEPYEQYF.

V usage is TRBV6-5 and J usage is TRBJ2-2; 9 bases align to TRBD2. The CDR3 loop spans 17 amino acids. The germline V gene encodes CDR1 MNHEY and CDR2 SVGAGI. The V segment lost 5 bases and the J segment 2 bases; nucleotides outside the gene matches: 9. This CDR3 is CASSRSGLAGNTGELFF. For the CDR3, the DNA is TGTGCCAGCAGTCGGTCGGGGCTAGCGGGAAACACCGGGGAGCTGTTTTTT.

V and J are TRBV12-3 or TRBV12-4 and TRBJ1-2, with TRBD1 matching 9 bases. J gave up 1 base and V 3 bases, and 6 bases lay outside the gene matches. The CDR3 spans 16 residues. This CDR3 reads CASSFSDRGYNYGYTF. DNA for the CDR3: TGTGCCAGCAGTTTTTCGGACAGGGGATATAACTATGGCTACACCTTC.

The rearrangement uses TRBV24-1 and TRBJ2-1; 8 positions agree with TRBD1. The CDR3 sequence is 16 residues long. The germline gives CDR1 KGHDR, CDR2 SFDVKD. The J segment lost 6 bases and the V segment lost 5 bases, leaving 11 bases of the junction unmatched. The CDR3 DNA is TGTGCCACCAGTGCCGGGACAGGTTCGGACCGCAATGAGCAGTTCTTC. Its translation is CATSAGTGSDRNEQFF.

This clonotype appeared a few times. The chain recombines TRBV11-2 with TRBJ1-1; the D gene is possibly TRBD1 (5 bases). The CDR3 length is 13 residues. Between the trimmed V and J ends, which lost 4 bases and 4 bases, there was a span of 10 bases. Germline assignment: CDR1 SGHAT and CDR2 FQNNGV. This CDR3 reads CASSSGGGTEAFF. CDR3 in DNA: TGTGCCAGCAGCTCCGGTGGGGGCACTGAAGCTTTCTTT.

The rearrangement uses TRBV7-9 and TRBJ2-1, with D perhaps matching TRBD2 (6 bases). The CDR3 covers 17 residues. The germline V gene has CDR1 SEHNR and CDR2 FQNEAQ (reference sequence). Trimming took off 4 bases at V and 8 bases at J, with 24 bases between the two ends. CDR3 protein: CASSSSSGVKDRYEQFF. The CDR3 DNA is TGTGCCAGCAGCTCTTCCTCGGGAGTGAAGGATAGGTATGAGCAGTTCTTC.

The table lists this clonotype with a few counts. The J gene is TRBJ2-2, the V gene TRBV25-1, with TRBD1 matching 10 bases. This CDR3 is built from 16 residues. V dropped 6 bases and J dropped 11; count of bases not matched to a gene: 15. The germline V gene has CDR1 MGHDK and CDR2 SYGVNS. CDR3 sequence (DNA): TGTGCCAGCAGCTTAACACGGGACAGGGGTAACGAAGAGCTGTTTTTT. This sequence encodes CASSLTRDRGNEELFF.

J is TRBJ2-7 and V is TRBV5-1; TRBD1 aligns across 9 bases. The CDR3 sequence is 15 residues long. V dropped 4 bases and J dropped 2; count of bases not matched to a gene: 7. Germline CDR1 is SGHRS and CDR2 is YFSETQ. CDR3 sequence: CASSGGTGSTYEQYF. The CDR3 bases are TGCGCCAGCAGCGGAGGGACAGGGAGTACCTACGAGCAGTACTTC.

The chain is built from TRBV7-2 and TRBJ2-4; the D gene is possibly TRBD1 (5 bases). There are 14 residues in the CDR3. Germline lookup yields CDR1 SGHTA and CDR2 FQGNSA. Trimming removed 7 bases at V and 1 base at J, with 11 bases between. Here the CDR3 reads CASKRSGAKNIQYF. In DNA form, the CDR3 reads TGTGCCAGCAAAAGGTCAGGGGCCAAAAACATTCAGTACTTC.

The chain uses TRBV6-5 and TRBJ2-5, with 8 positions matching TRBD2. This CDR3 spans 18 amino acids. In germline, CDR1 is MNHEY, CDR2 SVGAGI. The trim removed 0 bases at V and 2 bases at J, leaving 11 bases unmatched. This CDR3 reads CASSYSRVSGNGQETQYF. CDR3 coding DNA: TGTGCCAGCAGTTACTCGAGAGTTAGCGGGAATGGGCAAGAGACCCAGTACTTC.